Listed below are T cell receptor beta chains from one sample, sequenced in a study of cytomegalovirus exposure and HLA in healthy donors. TCRdb's table, derived via immunoSEQ multiplex PCR, lists solely in-frame clones and lacks some. The sample yields hundreds of thousands of clones, less than 95% seen once. Specimen: PBMCs. These receptors were collected from a woman aged 25 to 39 in good health and CMV-seronegative. The CDR3 runs from the conserved cysteine through the conserved F or W. Fields, in order: J gene, clone size, D gene, V gene, CDR3 DNA, CDR3 protein. The D gene is left open where the match is weak. Clone size is given for some rows only: seen once, a few or many times, or a class if the clone is expanded.

J: TRBJ1-2; size: NA; D: TRBD1; V: TRBV7-3; DNA: TGTGCCAGCAGCTCAGGGGGACAGGGAGACGGCTACACCTTC; CDR3: CASSSGGQGDGYTF
J: TRBJ1-4; size: NA; D: TRBD1; V: TRBV11-2; DNA: TGTGCCAGCACCCCGGGACAGCGAACTAATGAAAAACTGTTTTTT; CDR3: CASTPGQRTNEKLFF
J: TRBJ2-4; size: NA; D: TRBD1; V: TRBV9; DNA: TGTGCCAGCAGCGCCCGACAGGGGGTCGGAAACATTCAGTACTTC; CDR3: CASSARQGVGNIQYF
J: TRBJ2-3; size: NA; D: NA; V: TRBV5-1; DNA: TGCGCCAGCAGCCTACCGACGGATACGCAGTATTTT; CDR3: CASSLPTDTQYF
J: TRBJ2-2; size: few; D: NA; V: TRBV4-2; DNA: TGTGCCAGCAGCCCTAATCCCGGGACAAACACCGGGGAGCTGTTTTTT; CDR3: CASSPNPGTNTGELFF
J: TRBJ2-5; size: NA; D: NA; V: TRBV4-2; DNA: TGTGCCAGCAGCCAAGAGGGGGTGGAGACCCAGTACTTC; CDR3: CASSQEGVETQYF
J: TRBJ1-2; size: NA; D: NA; V: TRBV19; DNA: TGTGCCAGTAGTAGAGACGTATCCTATGGCTACACCTTC; CDR3: CASSRDVSYGYTF
J: TRBJ2-1; size: NA; D: TRBD1; V: TRBV9; DNA: TGTGCCAGCAGCACATCGGGACAGGGGTTTATGTATGAGCAGTTCTTC; CDR3: CASSTSGQGFMYEQFF
J: TRBJ2-7; size: few; D: NA; V: TRBV9; DNA: TGTGCCAGCAGCGTAGAGGGGATGAGAGAGCAGTACTTC; CDR3: CASSVEGMREQYF
J: TRBJ2-2; size: NA; D: NA; V: TRBV27; DNA: TGTGCCAGCAGTGGGGACCCTCCGAACACCGGGGAGCTGTTTTTT; CDR3: CASSGDPPNTGELFF
J: TRBJ1-1; size: once; D: TRBD1; V: TRBV10-2; DNA: TGCGCCAGCAGATCGGACAGGGACACTGAAGCTTTCTTT; CDR3: CASRSDRDTEAFF
J: TRBJ2-2; size: NA; D: NA; V: TRBV28; DNA: TGTGCCAGCAGTCTACACAACACCGGGGAGCTGTTTTTT; CDR3: CASSLHNTGELFF
J: TRBJ1-1; size: NA; D: NA; V: TRBV5-4; DNA: TGTGCCAGCAGCCAAGGGAGGAACACTGAAGCTTTCTTT; CDR3: CASSQGRNTEAFF
J: TRBJ2-7; size: NA; D: NA; V: TRBV19; DNA: TGTGCCAGTAGTATGGAGGGTTTCCGCGAGCAGTACTTC; CDR3: CASSMEGFREQYF
J: TRBJ1-2; size: NA; D: NA; V: TRBV20-1; DNA: TGCAGTGCTAGTTACTACACCTTC; CDR3: CSASYYTF
J: TRBJ1-3; size: NA; D: NA; V: TRBV5-6; DNA: TGTGCCAGCAGCTTGGGATCTGGAAACACCATATATTTT; CDR3: CASSLGSGNTIYF
J: TRBJ2-3; size: once; D: NA; V: TRBV15; DNA: TGTGCCACCAGCAGAGTTGGAGATACGCAGTATTTT; CDR3: CATSRVGDTQYF
J: TRBJ1-2; size: NA; D: TRBD1; V: TRBV15; DNA: TGTGCCACCAGCAGAACGTTAGGACAGGGCCATTCGAACTATGGCTACACCTTC; CDR3: CATSRTLGQGHSNYGYTF
J: TRBJ1-1; size: once; D: NA; V: TRBV25-1; DNA: TGTGCCAGCAGTGACCGACGGGCAGATGAAGCTTTCTTT; CDR3: CASSDRRADEAFF
J: TRBJ2-3; size: NA; D: NA; V: TRBV4-1; DNA: TGCGCCAGCAGCCAAGAAGGACTCTCGGTCACAGATACGCAGTATTTT; CDR3: CASSQEGLSVTDTQYF
J: TRBJ2-1; size: once; D: NA; V: TRBV19; DNA: TGTGCCAGTAGTTTCCCACGGGGTTCCTCCTACAATGAGCAGTTCTTC; CDR3: CASSFPRGSSYNEQFF
J: TRBJ2-7; size: few; D: NA; V: TRBV30; DNA: TGTGCCTGGAGTGTACGGTCTAGCCGCACCTCCTACGAGCAGTACTTC; CDR3: CAWSVRSSRTSYEQYF
J: TRBJ2-7; size: NA; D: NA; V: TRBV14; DNA: TGTGCCAGCCGGGCTGACAGTTCCTACGAGCAGTACTTC; CDR3: CASRADSSYEQYF
J: TRBJ2-2; size: NA; D: NA; V: TRBV4-3; DNA: TGCGCCAGCAGCCTCCCCGGGGGCCGGGACACCGGGGAGCTGTTTTTT; CDR3: CASSLPGGRDTGELFF
J: TRBJ1-2; size: once; D: NA; V: TRBV4-1; DNA: TGCGCCAGCAGCCGGGACTTGGGCAACTATGGCTACACCTTC; CDR3: CASSRDLGNYGYTF
J: TRBJ1-4; size: NA; D: NA; V: TRBV28; DNA: TGTGCCAGCAGTCGGCGGGAAAAACTGTTTTTT; CDR3: CASSRREKLFF
J: TRBJ1-2; size: NA; D: TRBD1; V: TRBV5-4; DNA: TGTGCCAGCAGGCCCGGGACAGGGAGGGGGAACTATGGCTACACCTTC; CDR3: CASRPGTGRGNYGYTF
J: TRBJ1-5; size: NA; D: TRBD1; V: TRBV5-6; DNA: TGTGCCAGCAGCCGAACAATTGGGACAGGGAAGAATCAGCCCCAGCATTTT; CDR3: CASSRTIGTGKNQPQHF
J: TRBJ2-7; size: NA; D: NA; V: TRBV5-6; DNA: TGTGCCAGCAGCTCCGACCGACCCGGGACAAGCTCCTACGAGCAGTACTTC; CDR3: CASSSDRPGTSSYEQYF
J: TRBJ2-1; size: NA; D: NA; V: TRBV28; DNA: TGTGCCAGCAATGGTCCCTTACGGGACAATGGGCAGTTCTTC; CDR3: CASNGPLRDNGQFF
J: TRBJ2-2; size: NA; D: TRBD2; V: TRBV7-9; DNA: TGTGCCAGCAGCTTACTAGCGGGCTCGGGCACCGGGGAGCTGTTTTTT; CDR3: CASSLLAGSGTGELFF
J: TRBJ2-7; size: NA; D: TRBD2; V: TRBV5-1; DNA: TGCGCCAGCAGAGGGCTAGCGGGAGGGCCCCACGAGCAGTACTTC; CDR3: CASRGLAGGPHEQYF
J: TRBJ1-5; size: NA; D: NA; V: TRBV7-6; DNA: TGTGCCAGCAGACACACAGGAGCCAATCAGCCCCAGCATTTT; CDR3: CASRHTGANQPQHF
J: TRBJ2-5; size: NA; D: TRBD2; V: TRBV30; DNA: TGTGCCTGGAGGCCCGGGACTAGCGGGACGGAGACCCAGTACTTC; CDR3: CAWRPGTSGTETQYF
J: TRBJ2-7; size: NA; D: TRBD1; V: TRBV18; DNA: TGTGCCAGCTCACCGGGACAGGGGGCGTACGAGCAGTACTTC; CDR3: CASSPGQGAYEQYF
J: TRBJ1-1; size: NA; D: NA; V: TRBV29-1; DNA: TGCAGCGTGACAGAGAACACTGAAGCTTTCTTT; CDR3: CSVTENTEAFF
J: TRBJ1-5; size: NA; D: NA; V: TRBV4-2; DNA: TGTGCCAGCAGCCAAGATAAAGGGCAGCCCCAGCATTTT; CDR3: CASSQDKGQPQHF
J: TRBJ2-5; size: NA; D: NA; V: TRBV7-9; DNA: TGTGCCAGCAGCCAAGGGACCACCCAAGAGACCCAGTACTTC; CDR3: CASSQGTTQETQYF
J: TRBJ2-7; size: NA; D: TRBD2; V: TRBV4-1; DNA: TGCGCCAGCAGCCAAGATCGGGGGGTGGACGAGCAGTACTTC; CDR3: CASSQDRGVDEQYF
J: TRBJ2-7; size: NA; D: TRBD2; V: TRBV11-2; DNA: TGTGCCAGCAGGATGGGCCTAGCGGGAGCCTCCTACGAGCAGTACTTC; CDR3: CASRMGLAGASYEQYF